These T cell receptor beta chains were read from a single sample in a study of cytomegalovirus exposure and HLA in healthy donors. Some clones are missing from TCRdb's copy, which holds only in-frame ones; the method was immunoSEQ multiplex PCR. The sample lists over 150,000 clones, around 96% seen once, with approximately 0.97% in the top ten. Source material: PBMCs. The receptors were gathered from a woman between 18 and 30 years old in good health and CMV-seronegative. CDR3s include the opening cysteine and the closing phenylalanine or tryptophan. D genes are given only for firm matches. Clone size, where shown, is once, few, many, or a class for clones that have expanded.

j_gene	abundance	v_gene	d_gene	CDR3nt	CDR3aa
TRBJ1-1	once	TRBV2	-	TGTGCCAGCAGGGCAGGGTCCGGGAACACTGAAGCTTTCTTT	CASRAGSGNTEAFF
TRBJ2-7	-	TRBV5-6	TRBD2	TGTGCCAGCAGCTTTACAGGACTAGCGGGGGGCATATACGAGCAGTACTTC	CASSFTGLAGGIYEQYF
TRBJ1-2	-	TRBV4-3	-	TGCGCCAGCAGCCAAGTATCCACAGACTATGGCTACACCTTC	CASSQVSTDYGYTF
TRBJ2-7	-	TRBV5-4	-	TGTGCCAGCAGTCGACAGGGAGGTAACTCCTACGAGCAGTACTTC	CASSRQGGNSYEQYF
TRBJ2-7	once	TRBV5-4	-	TGTGCCAGCAGCTTGCCGGCGGATGAGCAGTACTTC	CASSLPADEQYF
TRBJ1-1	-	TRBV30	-	TGTGCCTGCGACAAAACAGGGAACACTGAAGCTTTCTTT	CACDKTGNTEAFF
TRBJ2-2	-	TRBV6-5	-	TGTGCCAGCCTCGTCGGGCAGGGTGACACCGGGGAGCTGTTTTTT	CASLVGQGDTGELFF
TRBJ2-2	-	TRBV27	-	TGTGCCAGCAGACCGAGACAGCTGTACAACACCGGGGAGCTGTTTTTT	CASRPRQLYNTGELFF
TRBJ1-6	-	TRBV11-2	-	TGTGCCAGCAGCTTAGGCGTTTATGCCCATAATTCACCCCTCCACTTT	CASSLGVYAHNSPLHF
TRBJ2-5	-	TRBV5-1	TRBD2	TGCGCCAGCGCCGGCCGAGCGGGGCAAGAGACCCAGTACTTC	CASAGRAGQETQYF
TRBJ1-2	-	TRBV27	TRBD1	TGTGCCAGCGGATCGAGTGAACATCAGGGGGCGCAGTATGGCTACACCTTC	CASGSSEHQGAQYGYTF
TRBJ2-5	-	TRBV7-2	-	TGTGCCAGCAGCTTAGACGGGGGTAGTCGCGAGACCCAGTACTTC	CASSLDGGSRETQYF
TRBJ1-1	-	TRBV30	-	TGTGCCTGTCAGGGGAACACTGAAGCTTTCTTT	CACQGNTEAFF
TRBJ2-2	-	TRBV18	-	TGTGCCAGCTCACCTCCCTTGGCGTCCACAGGGAACACCGGGGAGCTGTTTTTT	CASSPPLASTGNTGELFF
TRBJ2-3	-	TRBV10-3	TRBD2	TGTGCCATCAGTGAGTCGGGACTAGCGGGGGGGCCGACGACAGATACGCAGTATTTT	CAISESGLAGGPTTDTQYF
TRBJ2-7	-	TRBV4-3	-	TGCGCCAGCAGCCAAGAACGGACAAACTACGAGCAGTACTTC	CASSQERTNYEQYF
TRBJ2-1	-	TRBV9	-	TGTGCCAGCAGCGCTCAGGGTAACAATGAGCAGTTCTTC	CASSAQGNNEQFF
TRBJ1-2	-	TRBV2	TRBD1	TGTGCCAGCACTAATCAGGGGGCAGTTGGCTACACCTTC	CASTNQGAVGYTF
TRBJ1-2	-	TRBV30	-	TGTGCCTGGAGTGTACGAGACAGTGCGGGCTACACCTTC	CAWSVRDSAGYTF
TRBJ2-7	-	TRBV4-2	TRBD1	TGTGCCAGCAGCCCCGACAGGGCTGCCTACGAGCAGTACTTC	CASSPDRAAYEQYF
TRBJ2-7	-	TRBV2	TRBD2	TGTGCCAGCAGTGTCTTAGGGACTAGCGCCTCTTATCCCTACGAGCAGTACTTC	CASSVLGTSASYPYEQYF